The 30 T cell receptor beta chains presented below share a single source sample, sequenced in a study of PD-1 and CTLA-4 blockade in melanoma. The repertoire was sequenced with immunoSEQ multiplex PCR; TCRdb's copy has only in-frame clones and lacks some. The sample yields some 15,000 clones, 73% seen once. The source material was CD8+ T cells from peripheral blood, sampled before anti-PD-1 treatment. The receptors come from a human donor with melanoma.

This clone has only one observation. J is TRBJ2-2 and V is TRBV2; no clear D gene. The ends were cut back, 4 bases at V and 7 bases at J, with 4 bases in the middle. The CDR3 has 11 residues. Germline values: CDR1 SNHLY, CDR2 FYNNEI. The CDR3 DNA follows: TGTGCCAGCAGTGTCGGCGGGGAGCTGTTTTTT. This sequence encodes CASSVGGELFF.

This clone occurred once. The chain couples TRBV4-1 to TRBJ2-5, with D hard to call. V was cut by 1 base and J by 0 bases, with 3 bases left in between. The CDR3 sequence is 13 residues long. The germline V gene has CDR1 MGHRA and CDR2 YSYEKL. For the CDR3, the DNA is TGCGCCAGCAGCCAAGGCTACCAAGAGACCCAGTACTTC. It is translated as CASSQGYQETQYF.

The chain has TRBV15 and TRBJ1-6, with D possibly being TRBD1 (5 bases). CDR3 size: 15 residues. Germline lookup yields CDR1 LNHNV and CDR2 YYDKDF (reference sequence). With 0 bases removed from V and 9 bases from J, the gap between germline ends came to 12 bases. The CDR3 region is CATSRDWGRGSPLHF. The CDR3 region has the DNA TGTGCCACCAGCAGAGATTGGGGGAGAGGTTCACCCCTCCACTTT.

This chain joins TRBV30 and TRBJ2-7; TRBD2 agrees at 8 bases. The CDR3 sequence is 14 residues long. Germline CDR1 reads GTSNPN; CDR2 reads SVGIG (reference sequence). V lost 3 bases and J lost 3; bases outside the gene matches: 7. The CDR3 is CAWSQSAGGYEQYF. In nucleotides, the CDR3 is TGTGCCTGGAGCCAATCGGCGGGGGGCTACGAGCAGTACTTC. Supplemented by reference TRBV30 and TRBJ2-7, the full variable domain reads SQTIHQWPATLVQPVGSPLSLECTVEGTSNPNLYWYRQAAGRGLQLLFYSVGIGQISSEVPQNLSASRPQDRQFILSSKKLLLSDSGFYLCAWSQSAGGYEQYFGPGTRLTVT.

This clone occurred a few times. The chain joins TRBV2 to TRBJ2-3, with no clear D. The CDR3 length is 14 residues. Trimming took off 6 bases at V and 4 bases at J, with 14 bases between the two ends. Germline values: CDR1 SNHLY, CDR2 FYNNEI. CDR3 coding DNA: TGTGCCAGCAGCAAATCGGTCGGGCCAGATACGCAGTATTTT. Amino acid sequence: CASSKSVGPDTQYF. Based on the CDR3 plus reference TRBV2 and TRBJ2-3, the full variable domain is EPEVTQTPSHQVTQMGQEVILRCVPISNHLYFYWYRQILGQKVEFLVSFYNNEISEKSEIFDDQFSVERPDGSNFTLKIRSTKLEDSAMYFCASSKSVGPDTQYFGPGTRLTVL.

This clone was detected only a few times. This sequence joins TRBV27 and TRBJ1-6; no definite D call. Germline CDR1 is MNHEY and CDR2 is SMNVEV (reference sequence). The CDR3 sequence is 12 residues long. V was cut by 8 bases and J by 6 bases, with 8 bases left in between. The CDR3 protein is CASRGGNSPLHF. In DNA, the CDR3 is TGTGCCAGCCGCGGCGGTAATTCACCCCTCCACTTT.

The V call is TRBV19, the J call TRBJ2-3; TRBD2 is a possible D gene (5 bases). The V gene lost 5 bases and the J gene lost 1 base, with 7 bases spanning the gap. This CDR3 is 13 amino acids long. The V gene's germline CDR1 is LNHDA and CDR2 SQIVND (reference sequence). In nucleotides, the CDR3 is TGTGCCAGTAGTCTAGCCGGCACAGATACGCAGTATTTT. Protein: CASSLAGTDTQYF.

This clone appeared a single time. V is TRBV4-1 and J is TRBJ2-1; 7 bases match TRBD2. Unmatched junction bases numbered 9, after V lost 6 bases and J lost 4 bases. Germline CDR1 MGHRA, CDR2 YSYEKL. The CDR3 is made up of 15 amino acids. The CDR3 DNA is TGCGCCAGCAGAGGGCTAGCGGACATTTACAATGAGCAGTTCTTC. Translating gives CASRGLADIYNEQFF.

The CDR3 bases are TGTGCCAGCAGCCAAGAGGGGAGAGAGGTTGATGGCTACACCTTC. Translating gives CASSQEGREVDGYTF. The rearrangement joins TRBV4-2 to TRBJ1-2; no clear D gene. V was trimmed by 0 bases and J by 6 bases, leaving 14 bases between them. The CDR3 runs 15 residues. CDR1 is LGHNA and CDR2 is YNFKEQ in the germline V gene.

This rearrangement joins TRBV11-2 to TRBJ2-7; the D gene could be TRBD1 or TRBD2 (6 bases each). There are 15 residues in the CDR3. V was clipped by 4 bases and J by 4 bases, with 17 bases between them. The germline V gene has CDR1 SGHAT and CDR2 FQNNGV. CDR3 protein: CASSSPGEGGYEQYF. CDR3 nucleotide sequence: TGTGCCAGCAGCTCTCCAGGCGAGGGGGGATACGAGCAGTACTTC.

This chain joins TRBV7-9 and TRBJ1-3; TRBD1 matches 7 bases. J was trimmed by 3 bases and V by 2 bases; bases with no gene match: 7. Germline CDR1 SEHNR, CDR2 FQNEAQ (reference sequence). This CDR3 region has 16 residues. DNA for the CDR3: TGTGCCAGCAGCTTAAGCGCACAGGGGATTGGAAACACCATATATTTT. Amino acid sequence: CASSLSAQGIGNTIYF.

This clone occurred once. The rearrangement joins TRBV4-1 to TRBJ1-1; D is uncertain. The CDR3 contains 13 residues. Germline V CDR1 and CDR2: MGHRA, YSYEKL. V lost 5 bases and J lost 5, with 12 bases in between. The CDR3 DNA sequence: TGCGCCAGCAGCACCAACAGTTTTACTGAAGCTTTCTTT. This encodes CASSTNSFTEAFF.

The rearrangement links TRBV12-3 or TRBV12-4 to TRBJ1-5; D is ambiguous. The germline V and J ends were trimmed by 10 bases and 2 bases, with 9 bases remaining between them. The CDR3 contains 12 residues. The CDR3 bases are TGTGCCACCCGTGTTGGCAATCAGCCCCAGCATTTT. Amino acids: CATRVGNQPQHF.

This clone appeared a few times. The CDR3 does not end in the conserved phenylalanine or tryptophan, so this is likely a read error. The DNA is omitted, as the CDR3 cannot be located on it reliably, and the CDR3 follows TCRdb's listing. The chain links TRBV30 to TRBJ1-2. CDR1 GTSNPN and CDR2 SVGIG come from the germline V gene (reference sequence). Ends included, the CDR3 has 11 residues. The CDR3 sequence: CAWSVLVRGGS.

V gene TRBV12-2 combines with J gene TRBJ2-6. TRBV12-2 is shown as a pseudogene. The CDR3 sequence is 18 residues long. This CDR3 is CASRGMLTTQSRANVLTF. Written as DNA, the CDR3 is TGTGCAAGTCGCGGAATGCTGACCACACAAAGTCGGGCCAACGTCCTGACTTTC.

The V and J genes are TRBV7-9 and TRBJ2-7, with TRBD1 matching over 7 bases. The germline V gene has CDR1 SEHNR and CDR2 FQNEAQ (reference sequence). V was clipped by 2 bases and J by 4 bases; unmatched bases: 2. The CDR3 totals 13 residues. CDR3 in DNA: TGTGCCAGCAGCTTAATCAGGGGGTACGAGCAGTACTTC. Encoded protein: CASSLIRGYEQYF.

The chain uses TRBV7-9 and TRBJ1-2; D not certain. V shed 5 bases and J shed 8 bases, with 12 bases lying between them. The CDR3 is 12 residues long. Germline-derived CDR1 and CDR2 are SEHNR and FQNEAQ (reference sequence). The CDR3 bases are TGTGCCAGCAGCCAGAGGGTTTCGGGCTACACCTTC. It yields the protein CASSQRVSGYTF.

V gene TRBV11-3 combines with J gene TRBJ2-3; D is ambiguous. Trimming took 4 bases from V and 10 from J, leaving 21 bases between them. The CDR3 spans 15 residues. The germline V gene has CDR1 SGHNT and CDR2 YENEEA. The CDR3 sequence: CASSSRRTQDTSQYF. DNA of the CDR3: TGTGCCAGCAGCTCGAGACGTACTCAAGATACGTCGCAGTATTTT.

This chain links TRBV11-2 with TRBJ1-2, with D uncertain. Germline values: CDR1 SGHAT, CDR2 FQNNGV. Trimming took off 5 bases at V and 4 bases at J, with 14 bases between the two ends. This CDR3 region has 14 residues. CDR3 sequence (DNA): TGTGCCAGCAGCCAGAATCCGGGATTCTATGGCTACACCTTC. Translating it yields CASSQNPGFYGYTF.

The rearrangement links TRBV27 to TRBJ1-1; TRBD1 agrees at 8 bases. The CDR3 loop spans 14 amino acids. Germline values: CDR1 MNHEY, CDR2 SMNVEV (reference sequence). After removal of 5 bases from V and 4 bases from J, the junction contained 6 bases not matched to a gene. CDR3 sequence: CASSKTGDATEAFF. CDR3 sequence (DNA): TGTGCCAGCAGTAAGACAGGGGATGCCACTGAAGCTTTCTTT.

V and J are TRBV12-3 or TRBV12-4 and TRBJ1-4; tentative D call: TRBD1 (5 bases). The CDR3 extends over 13 amino acids. V was pared by 8 bases and J by 8 bases, with 15 bases between. CDR3 amino acids: CASWGGRGEKLFF. CDR3 nucleotide sequence: TGTGCCAGCTGGGGGGGACGCGGAGAAAAACTGTTTTTT.

The rearrangement uses TRBV5-1 and TRBJ2-2; 9 bases match TRBD1. V trimming: 0 bases; J trimming: 5 bases; junction bases outside the gene matches: 14. Per the germline V gene, CDR1 is SGHRS and CDR2 is YFSETQ. The CDR3 runs 19 residues. The CDR3 sequence is CASSLALRDRVYETGELFF. CDR3 bases: TGCGCCAGCAGCTTGGCCCTAAGGGACAGGGTGTATGAGACCGGGGAGCTGTTTTTT.

The V call is TRBV6-1, the J call TRBJ1-2; TRBD1 matches at 9 bases. Germline CDR1 is MNHNS and CDR2 is SASEGT. Trimming took 4 bases from V and 4 from J; bases not matched to a gene: 4. This CDR3 comprises 14 residues. CDR3 DNA: TGTGCCAGCAGTGCAGCGGGACAGGGCTATGGCTACACCTTC. Its protein is CASSAAGQGYGYTF.

This chain uses TRBV7-8 with TRBJ2-7, with unresolved D. V was trimmed by 5 bases and J by 1 base, leaving 15 bases between them. Germline lookup yields CDR1 SGHVS and CDR2 FQNEAQ. The CDR3 loop spans 15 amino acids. CDR3 in DNA: TGTGCCAGCAGCCCCCGCTTCGGGCAGTCCTACGAGCAGTACTTC. Protein: CASSPRFGQSYEQYF.

The rearrangement links TRBV10-1 to TRBJ2-1; 8 bases map to TRBD2. The trim removed 4 bases at V and 0 bases at J, leaving 5 bases unmatched. The V gene's germline CDR1 is WNHNN and CDR2 SYGVQD (reference sequence). The CDR3 runs to 16 residues. The DNA for the CDR3 is TGCGCCAGCAGTGCCGGAGCGGGAGCCTCCTACAATGAGCAGTTCTTC. The encoded protein is CASSAGAGASYNEQFF.

The chain links TRBV2 to TRBJ1-1, with D possibly TRBD1 on 5 matching bases. This CDR3 comprises 12 residues. Per the germline V gene, CDR1 is SNHLY and CDR2 is FYNNEI. V was pared by 6 bases and J by 3 bases, with 8 bases between. The CDR3 sequence is CASRTGDTEAFF. The CDR3 DNA reads as TGTGCCAGCAGAACGGGGGACACTGAAGCTTTCTTT.

This chain joins TRBV30 and TRBJ1-1; 10 bases fit TRBD1. CDR3 size: 14 residues. CDR1 and CDR2 from the germline V gene are GTSNPN and SVGIG (reference sequence). The V segment lost 4 bases and the J segment 3 bases; nucleotides outside the gene matches: 5. The CDR3 bases are TGTGCCTGGAACTTTGGGACAGGGGACACTGAAGCTTTCTTT. It encodes CAWNFGTGDTEAFF.

This clone was counted a few times. The rearrangement uses TRBV18 and TRBJ1-2; D unresolved. The CDR3 length is 15 residues. The germline V and J ends were trimmed by 2 bases and 4 bases, with 14 bases remaining between them. CDR1 is KGHSH and CDR2 is LQKENI in the germline V gene. The CDR3 DNA is TGTGCCAGCTCACCAAGCCCGGGGATATCCTATGGCTACACCTTC. It encodes CASSPSPGISYGYTF. Using reference TRBV18 and TRBJ1-2 for the parts outside the CDR3, the full variable domain is NAGVMQNPRHLVRRRGQEARLRCSPMKGHSHVYWYRQLPEEGLKFMVYLQKENIIDESGMPKERFSAEFPKEGPSILRIQQVVRGDSAAYFCASSPSPGISYGYTFGSGTRLTVV.

The CDR3 sequence: CASSRRVYPMFF. The CDR3 bases are TGTGCCAGCAGCCGCAGGGTTTACCCAATGTTCTTC. The chain links TRBV6-2 or TRBV6-3 to TRBJ2-1; D is possibly TRBD1 (5 bases). V lost 6 bases to trimming and J lost 15 bases, with 18 bases between them. CDR3 size: 12 residues. CDR1 and CDR2 (germline): MNHEY, SVGEGT.

The chain is built from TRBV11-2 and TRBJ2-5, with 7 positions matching TRBD1. The V segment lost 5 bases and the J segment 5 bases; nucleotides outside the gene matches: 8. The CDR3 sequence is 14 residues long. Per the germline V gene, CDR1 is SGHAT and CDR2 is FQNNGV. The CDR3 DNA reads as TGTGCCAGCAGCCTTGGACAGGTTCGGGAGACCCAGTACTTC. The encoded protein is CASSLGQVRETQYF.